The TCR beta chain described here comes from a study of identical twins. This CDR3 contains 14 residues. From germline, CDR1 is ENHRY and CDR2 SYGVKD. Trimming pared 2 bases from V and 4 bases from J, leaving 10 bases between. In the case of this clonotype: Its antigen is as yet unknown.

Study-level points and caveats: The degree of excess twin sharing was weaker in beta out-of-frame sequences. It was possible that invariant MAIT and iNKT cells partly confounded the zero-insertion analyses.

Each cDNA held unique molecular identifiers, and template switching gave it a universal primer site. TCRdb ran MiXCR on the 5' RACE reads and lists one entry per CDR3 protein. The data hold approximately 680,000 distinct CDR3 sequences, with about 7.1% observed a single time. In addition, the sample was reused for a study of yellow fever vaccine responses in identical twins.

The clonotype originates from a woman younger than 35 in good health. Sequencing used PBMCs. The chain carries TRBV10-3 and TRBJ2-3; D is possibly TRBD1 or TRBD2 (5 bases each). The DNA for the CDR3 is TGTGCCATCAGTGAGCTAGAGGGGTCAGATACGCAGTATTTT. As protein: CAISELEGSDTQYF.